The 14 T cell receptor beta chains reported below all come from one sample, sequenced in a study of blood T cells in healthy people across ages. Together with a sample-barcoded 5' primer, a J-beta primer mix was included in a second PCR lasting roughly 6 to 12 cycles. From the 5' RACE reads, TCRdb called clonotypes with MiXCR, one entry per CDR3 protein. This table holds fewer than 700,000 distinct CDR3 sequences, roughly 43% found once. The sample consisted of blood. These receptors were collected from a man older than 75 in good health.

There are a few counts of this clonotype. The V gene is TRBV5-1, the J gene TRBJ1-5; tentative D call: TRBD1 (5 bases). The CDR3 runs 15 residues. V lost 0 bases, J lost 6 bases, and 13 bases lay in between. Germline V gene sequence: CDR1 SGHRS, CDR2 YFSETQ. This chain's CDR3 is CASSLGQGQGQPQHF. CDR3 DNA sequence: TGCGCCAGCAGCTTGGGTCAGGGCCAGGGTCAGCCCCAGCATTTT.

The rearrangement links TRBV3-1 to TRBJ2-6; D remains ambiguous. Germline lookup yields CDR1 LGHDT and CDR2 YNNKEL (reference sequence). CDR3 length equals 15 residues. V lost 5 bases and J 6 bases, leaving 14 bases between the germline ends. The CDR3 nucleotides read TGTGCCAGCAGCGTCGACACGGTTAAGGCCAACGTCCTGACTTTC. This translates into CASSVDTVKANVLTF.

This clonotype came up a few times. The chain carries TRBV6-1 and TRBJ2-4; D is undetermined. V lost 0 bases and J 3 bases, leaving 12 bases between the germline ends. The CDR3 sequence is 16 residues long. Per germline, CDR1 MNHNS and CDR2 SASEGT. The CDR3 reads CASSEAWVGGKNIQYF. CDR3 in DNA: TGTGCCAGCAGTGAAGCGTGGGTGGGCGGCAAAAACATTCAGTACTTC.

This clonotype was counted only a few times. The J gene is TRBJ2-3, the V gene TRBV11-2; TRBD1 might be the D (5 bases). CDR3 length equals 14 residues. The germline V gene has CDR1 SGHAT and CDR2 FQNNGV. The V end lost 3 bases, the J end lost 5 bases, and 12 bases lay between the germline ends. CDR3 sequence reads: CASSFPSRGDTQYF. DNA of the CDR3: TGTGCCAGCAGCTTCCCCTCTAGGGGAGATACGCAGTATTTT.

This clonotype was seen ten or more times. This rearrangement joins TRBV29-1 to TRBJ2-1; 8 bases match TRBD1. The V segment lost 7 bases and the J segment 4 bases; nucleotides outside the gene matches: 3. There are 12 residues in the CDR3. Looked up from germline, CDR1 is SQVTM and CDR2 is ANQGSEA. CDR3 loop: CSAGDRYNEQFF. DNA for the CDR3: TGCAGCGCGGGGGACAGGTACAATGAGCAGTTCTTC.

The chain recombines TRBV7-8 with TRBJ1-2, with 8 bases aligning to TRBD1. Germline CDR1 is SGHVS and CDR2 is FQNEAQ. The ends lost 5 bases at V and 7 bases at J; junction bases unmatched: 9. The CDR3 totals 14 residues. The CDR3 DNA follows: TGTGCCAGCAGCCCCAGGACAGGGTACTGTGGCTACACCTTC. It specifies CASSPRTGYCGYTF.

For the CDR3, the DNA is TGCAGTCTTTCCGGGACAGGGGGCTACGAGCAGTACTTC. It is translated as CSLSGTGGYEQYF. The V gene is TRBV20-1, the J gene TRBJ2-7; TRBD1 agrees at 11 bases. J lost 3 bases, V lost 8 bases, and 6 bases had no gene match. This CDR3 has 13 residues. The germline CDR1 and CDR2 sequences are DFQATT and SNEGSKA (reference sequence).

CDR3: CSVTRTSYEQYF. The CDR3 DNA reads TGCAGTGTAACCCGAACCTCCTACGAGCAGTACTTC. The chain is built from TRBV20-1 and TRBJ2-7; D unclear. Germline V lookup: CDR1 DFQATT, CDR2 SNEGSKA (reference sequence). Trimming removed 7 bases from V and 0 bases from J, with 10 bases in between. The CDR3 consists of 12 residues.

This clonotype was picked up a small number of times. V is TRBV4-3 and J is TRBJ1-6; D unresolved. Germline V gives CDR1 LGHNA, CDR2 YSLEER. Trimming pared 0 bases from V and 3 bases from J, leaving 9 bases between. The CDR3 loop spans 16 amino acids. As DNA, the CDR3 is TGCGCCAGCAGCCAAGATTATGGCAGCTATAATTCACCCCTCCACTTT. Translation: CASSQDYGSYNSPLHF.

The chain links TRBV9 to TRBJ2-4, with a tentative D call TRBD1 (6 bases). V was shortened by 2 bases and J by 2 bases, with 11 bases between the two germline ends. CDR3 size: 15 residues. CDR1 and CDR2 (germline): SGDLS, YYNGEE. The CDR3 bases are TGTGCCAGCAGCGTCGCCGGGACAACCAAAAACATTCAGTACTTC. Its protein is CASSVAGTTKNIQYF.

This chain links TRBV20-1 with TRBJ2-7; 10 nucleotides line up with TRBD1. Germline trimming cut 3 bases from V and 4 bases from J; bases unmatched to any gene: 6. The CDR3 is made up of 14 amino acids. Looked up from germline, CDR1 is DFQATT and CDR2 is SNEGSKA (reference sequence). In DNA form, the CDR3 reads TGCAGTGCTAGCCGACAGGGGGCAGGATACGAGCAGTACTTC. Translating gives CSASRQGAGYEQYF.

CDR3 coding DNA: TGTGCCAGCAGTTACTTTGGGCCAGCGCAGTATTTT. It is translated as CASSYFGPAQYF. This chain links TRBV6-2 or TRBV6-3 with TRBJ2-3; unclear D gene. This CDR3 spans 12 amino acids. Trimming left V 1 base short and J 10 bases short, with 9 bases between. The germline gives CDR1 MNHEY, CDR2 SVGEGT.

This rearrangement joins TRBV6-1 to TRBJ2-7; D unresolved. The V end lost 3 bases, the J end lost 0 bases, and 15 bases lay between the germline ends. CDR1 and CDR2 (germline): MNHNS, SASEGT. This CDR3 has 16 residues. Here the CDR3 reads CASSDLLQTSSYEQYF. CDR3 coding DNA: TGTGCCAGCAGTGATTTGCTTCAAACCAGCTCCTACGAGCAGTACTTC.

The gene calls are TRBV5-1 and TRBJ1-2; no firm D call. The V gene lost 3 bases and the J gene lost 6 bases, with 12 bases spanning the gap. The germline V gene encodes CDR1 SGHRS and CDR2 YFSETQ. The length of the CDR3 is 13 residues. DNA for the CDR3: TGCGCCAGCAGCTGGGAAGGGATCGATGGCTACACCTTC. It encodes CASSWEGIDGYTF.